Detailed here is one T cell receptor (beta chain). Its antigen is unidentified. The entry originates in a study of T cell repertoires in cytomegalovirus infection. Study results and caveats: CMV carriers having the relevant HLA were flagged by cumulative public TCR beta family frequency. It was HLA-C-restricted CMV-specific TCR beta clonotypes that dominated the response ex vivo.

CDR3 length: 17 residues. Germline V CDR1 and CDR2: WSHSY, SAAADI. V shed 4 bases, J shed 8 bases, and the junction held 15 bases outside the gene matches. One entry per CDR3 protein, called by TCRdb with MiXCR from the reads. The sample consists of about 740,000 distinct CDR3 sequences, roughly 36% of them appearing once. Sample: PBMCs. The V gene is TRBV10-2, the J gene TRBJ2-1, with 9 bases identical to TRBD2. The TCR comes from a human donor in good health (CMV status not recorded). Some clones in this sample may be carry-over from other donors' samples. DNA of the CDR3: TGCGCCAGCAGTGCTTCGGCCGGGGTAGCGGGAGTCTATGAGCAGTTCTTC. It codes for CASSASAGVAGVYEQFF.